The T cell receptor (beta chain) described here comes from a study of T-cell reconstitution after alpha-beta-depleted transplantation in children. As concerns this clonotype: What it recognizes is unknown.

CDR1 is MGHRA, CDR2 YSYEKL, per germline. Trimming cost V 1 base and J 8 bases, with 11 bases left between them. The CDR3 covers 13 residues. Study-level results: A year had passed since transplant, and T-cell counts and diversity by then came mostly from newly produced T cells.

The authors prepared the TCRbeta library with unique molecular identifiers. From the PCR reads, TCRdb called clonotypes with MiXCR, one entry per CDR3 protein. Altogether about 610,000 distinct CDR3 sequences are present, 27% being singletons, with the ten largest covering around 36%. The chain uses TRBV4-1 and TRBJ1-2; D perhaps matches TRBD1 (5 bases). The sequenced sample was PBMCs, obtained before TCRalphabeta/CD19-depleted stem cell transplant. This clonotype originated in a boy younger than two with Wiskott-Aldrich syndrome, due to receive a stem cell transplant. CDR3 loop: CASSQVQGSGYTF. The CDR3 bases are TGCGCCAGCAGCCAAGTTCAGGGCAGCGGCTACACCTTC.